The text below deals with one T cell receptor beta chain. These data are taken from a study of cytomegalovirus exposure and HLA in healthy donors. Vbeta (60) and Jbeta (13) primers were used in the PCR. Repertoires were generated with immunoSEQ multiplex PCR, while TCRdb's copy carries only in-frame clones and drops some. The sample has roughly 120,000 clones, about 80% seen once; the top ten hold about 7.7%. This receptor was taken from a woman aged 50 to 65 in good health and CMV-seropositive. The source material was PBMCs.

The CDR3 protein is CASSSYRGREETQYF. In DNA, the CDR3 is TGTGCCAGCAGCTCCTACAGGGGGAGGGAAGAGACCCAGTACTTC. V and J are TRBV7-9 and TRBJ2-5; possible D gene TRBD1, 8 bases. Trimming shortened V by 4 bases and J by 3 bases, and 15 bases separated the two germline ends. From germline, CDR1 is SEHNR and CDR2 FQNEAQ (reference sequence). This CDR3 spans 15 amino acids.